This TCR beta chain was found in a study of T cells in Graves' hyperthyroidism and ophthalmopathy. Across the study: Peripheral blood was acquired at first diagnosis, ahead of any therapy whatsoever.

This CDR3 has 14 residues. CDR1 is LNHNV, CDR2 YYDKDF, per germline (reference sequence). With 1 base removed from V and 6 bases from J, the gap between germline ends came to 11 bases. In the ophthalmopathy cohort, Clinical Activity Score was at least 3, NOSPECS grade at least 4, and duration under 3 months. Researchers took RNA transcripts and amplified the TCR beta CDR3 regions from them. TCR CDR3 underwent first-round RT-PCR with the HTBI primer set. MiXCR, applied by TCRdb to the multiplex PCR reads, yields one record per CDR3 protein. This table holds hundreds of thousands of distinct CDR3 sequences, about 14% found once. The sample holds many counts of this clonotype. Its antigen remains unidentified. Study-level results: The majority of expanded thyroid clonotypes above 0.001 also appeared in blood. Ophthalmopathy, as predicted by the model, came a median approximately 6.5 months after the prediction.

The sample taken for sequencing was blood. This TCR derives from a man aged 45-60 years with Graves' ophthalmopathy. The chain employs TRBV15 and TRBJ2-3; TRBD2 might be the D (6 bases). The CDR3 is CATSRANGGDTQYF. In nucleotides, the CDR3 is TGTGCCACCAGCAGAGCCAACGGGGGTGATACGCAGTATTTT. Full variable domain (outside the CDR3, taken from reference TRBV15 and TRBJ2-3): DAMVIQNPRYQVTQFGKPVTLSCSQTLNHNVMYWYQQKSSQAPKLLFHYYDKDFNNEADTPDNFQSRRPNTSFCFLDIRSPGLGDTAMYLCATSRANGGDTQYFGPGTRLTVL.